Listed below are T cell receptor beta chains from one sample, sequenced in a study of metastatic and nonmetastatic thyroid tumors. TCRdb redid the clone calls on the PCR reads using MiXCR. The data show 9,400 or so clones, 25% to 40% seen once. What was sequenced was adjacent normal tissue. These receptors came from a female donor with papillary thyroid cancer or a benign thyroid nodule (not recorded which). Some clones in this sample may be carry-over from other donors' samples. Each CDR3 is given with its conserved first and last residue. The D gene is left open where the match is weak. Clone size appears in some rows only: once, few, many, or a class for an expanded clone.

TRBV27	few	TRBJ1-6	NA	TGTGCCAGCAGTCCCTACGGCTTAGGGTTGGATTCACCCCTCCACTTT	CASSPYGLGLDSPLHF
TRBV12-3/TRBV12-4	large	TRBJ1-3	NA	TGTGCCAGCAGTCCATTACGTGGAAACACCATATATTTT	CASSPLRGNTIYF
TRBV19	NA	TRBJ2-7	TRBD1	TGTGCCAGTAGTATAGGGACAGGCTCCTACGAGCAGTACTTC	CASSIGTGSYEQYF
TRBV28	NA	TRBJ1-3	NA	TGTGCCAGCAGTTTCCCTCCTTGGAACACCATATATTTT	CASSFPPWNTIYF
TRBV7-2	NA	TRBJ2-7	NA	TGTGCCAGCAGCTTAGGATATTCCGAGCAGTACTTC	CASSLGYSEQYF
TRBV27	NA	TRBJ1-5	NA	TGTGCCAGCAGTTTACTTCCAGTGACGATGTACCAAGAGACCCAGCATTTT	CASSLLPVTMYQETQHF
TRBV20-1	NA	TRBJ2-7	NA	TGCAGTGCGTCCTTAATTACCGCCTACGAGCAGTACTTC	CSASLITAYEQYF
TRBV11-2	few	TRBJ1-3	NA	TGTGCCAGCAGCTTAGTAGGGGGGGCCCGACACTCTGGAAACACCATATATTTT	CASSLVGGARHSGNTIYF
TRBV20-1	NA	TRBJ1-1	TRBD1	TGCAGTGTCCTAGGCCAGAGGACAGGGTATGGTGAAGCTTTCTTT	CSVLGQRTGYGEAFF
TRBV7-8	NA	TRBJ2-7	NA	TGTGCCAGCAGCTTATGGCAGGGACACGACGAGCAGTACTTC	CASSLWQGHDEQYF
TRBV12-3/TRBV12-4	NA	TRBJ2-1	NA	TGTGCCAGCAGTCTGATTATCGGTAGGTACAATGAGCAGTTCTTC	CASSLIIGRYNEQFF
TRBV5-8	NA	TRBJ2-7	NA	TGTGCCAGCAGCCCGGACCAGGGAAGAGACTACGAGCAGTACTTC	CASSPDQGRDYEQYF
TRBV20-1	NA	TRBJ1-1	NA	TGCAGTGCCCCGCCGGTAGGGGGGGTGAACACTGAAGCTTTCTTT	CSAPPVGGVNTEAFF
TRBV5-1	few	TRBJ2-7	NA	TGCGCCAGCAGCCCACAGCCCCCTGGCTACGAGCAGTACTTC	CASSPQPPGYEQYF
TRBV20-1	NA	TRBJ1-2	NA	TGCAGTGCCCCGGGACGGCATAACTATGGCTACACCTTC	CSAPGRHNYGYTF
TRBV30	medium-sized	TRBJ2-1	NA	TGTGCCTGGAGTCTGATACCTGGGGATGAGCAGTTCTTC	CAWSLIPGDEQFF
TRBV3-1	medium-sized	TRBJ1-6	NA	TGTGCCAGCAGCCCTGGGAGTCCGAGCTCCTATAATTCACCCCTCCACTTT	CASSPGSPSSYNSPLHF
TRBV9	NA	TRBJ2-3	TRBD1	TGTGCCAGCAGCGCCATACAGGGGGCGGCAGATACGCAGTATTTT	CASSAIQGAADTQYF
TRBV3-1	few	TRBJ2-3	NA	TGTGCCAGCAGCCCAACCGGAGATGGAGATACGCAGTATTTT	CASSPTGDGDTQYF
TRBV2	few	TRBJ1-5	TRBD1	TGTGCCAGCGGGGTTAGTAGGACAGGGAATAGCAATCAGCCCCAGCATTTT	CASGVSRTGNSNQPQHF
TRBV28	NA	TRBJ1-5	NA	TGTGGCAGCAGGTTAGGTGGGGGCAATCCGCCCCTGCATTTT	CGSRLGGGNPPLHF
TRBV29-1	large	TRBJ2-7	NA	TGCAGCGTACGAGTGGACACGGCCTACGAGCAGTACTTC	CSVRVDTAYEQYF
TRBV2	few	TRBJ1-1	NA	TGTGCCAGCATGCGGACACAGAACACTGAAGCTTTCTTT	CASMRTQNTEAFF
TRBV12-3/TRBV12-4	few	TRBJ2-7	NA	TGTGCCAGCAGTCCGACTCGGGAGCAGTACTTC	CASSPTREQYF
TRBV30	NA	TRBJ1-6	NA	TGTGCCTGGAGTGTAGGTAATTCACCCCTCCACTTT	CAWSVGNSPLHF
TRBV7-3	NA	TRBJ2-3	NA	TGTGCCAGCAGCTTAATCACGGGAGATACGCAGTATTTT	CASSLITGDTQYF
TRBV15	NA	TRBJ2-2	TRBD2	TGTGCCACCAGCATCGGGACTAGCGGGGGGACCGGGGAGCTGTTTTTT	CATSIGTSGGTGELFF
TRBV12-3/TRBV12-4	few	TRBJ2-1	TRBD2	TGTGCCAGCAGCCTACTAGCGGGAGGGCTAGGCGAGCAGTTCTTC	CASSLLAGGLGEQFF
TRBV20-1	NA	TRBJ1-1	TRBD1	TGCAGTGCTTGGGGGGACAGGGGACTCGAGAATGAAGCTTTCTTT	CSAWGDRGLENEAFF
TRBV7-9	large	TRBJ2-7	NA	TGTGCCAGCAGCCTTACCGGTCCAGCCTTCTACGAGCAGTACTTC	CASSLTGPAFYEQYF
TRBV27	NA	TRBJ1-2	NA	TGTGCCAGCAGTCCTCTCCAGGGGCTCTATGGCTACACCTTC	CASSPLQGLYGYTF
TRBV6-1	few	TRBJ1-5	NA	TGTGCCAGCGGAGGCCCAAGACAGCCCCAGCATTTT	CASGGPRQPQHF
TRBV2	NA	TRBJ2-7	TRBD1	TGTGCCAGCAGAGAGGCCGGGACAGGGGTTGGCTACGAGCAGTACTTC	CASREAGTGVGYEQYF
TRBV27	NA	TRBJ2-7	TRBD1	TGTGCCAGCAGTTTATTCGGGACAGGGGGGTACGAGCAGTACTTC	CASSLFGTGGYEQYF
TRBV5-1	NA	TRBJ2-6	NA	TGCGCCAGCAGCTTTGAACAGGGAGAGGGCTCTGGGGCCAACGTCCTGACTTTC	CASSFEQGEGSGANVLTF
TRBV7-8	NA	TRBJ1-2	NA	TGTGCCAGCAGCTTAGGGATAGACAGCTATGGCTACACCTTC	CASSLGIDSYGYTF
TRBV7-2	NA	TRBJ2-7	NA	TGTGCCAGCAGCTTAGGGACGGTCGCCTACGAGCAGTACTTC	CASSLGTVAYEQYF
TRBV27	NA	TRBJ1-2	TRBD1	TGTGCCAGCAGTTTAGACGGACAGGGCCCCCTTTATGGCTACACCTTC	CASSLDGQGPLYGYTF
TRBV5-1	few	TRBJ1-2	NA	TGCGCCAGCAGCCCGGGGACGGGTCTTTATGGCTACACCTTC	CASSPGTGLYGYTF
TRBV7-2	NA	TRBJ2-7	TRBD2	TGTGCCAGCAGCTTGACTAGCGCAGCCTACGAGCAGTACTTC	CASSLTSAAYEQYF
TRBV2	NA	TRBJ2-2	NA	TGTGCCAGCAGGGATCAGCCGGTAACCGGGGAGCTGTTTTTT	CASRDQPVTGELFF
TRBV6-1	large	TRBJ2-1	TRBD2	TGTGCCAGCAGTGCTTCTAGCGGGAGTTATAACAATGAGCAGTTCTTC	CASSASSGSYNNEQFF